The 16 T cell receptor beta chains below were found in one sample sequenced in a study of cytomegalovirus exposure and HLA in healthy donors. Repertoires were generated with immunoSEQ multiplex PCR, while TCRdb's copy carries only in-frame clones and drops some. The table has 140,000 to 150,000 clones, about 94% seen once. Sequencing was carried out using PBMCs. The receptors were gathered from a man aged 18 to 29 in good health and CMV-seropositive.

The chain recombines TRBV7-9 with TRBJ2-3; D is possibly TRBD1 (6 bases). Trimming cost V 3 bases and J 0 bases, with 10 bases left between them. Germline loops: CDR1 SEHNR, CDR2 FQNEAQ (reference sequence). The CDR3 has 15 residues. The CDR3 DNA sequence: TGTGCCAGCAGCTTTCAGGGGTCTAGCACAGATACGCAGTATTTT. The encoded protein is CASSFQGSSTDTQYF.

In DNA form, the CDR3 reads TGTGCCAGCAGCGTTAGCGGGAGGAAAAGCACAGATACGCAGTATTTT. It encodes CASSVSGRKSTDTQYF. The chain carries TRBV9 and TRBJ2-3; 10 bases are a match to TRBD2. In germline, CDR1 is SGDLS, CDR2 YYNGEE. V was pared by 2 bases and J by 0 bases, with 3 bases of the junction left unmatched. The CDR3 length is 16 residues.

The rearrangement uses TRBV7-9 and TRBJ2-1; 14 bases are a match to TRBD2. Losses at the gene ends were 3 bases for V and 6 bases for J; bases not matched to a gene: 4. The CDR3 has 16 residues. The germline CDR1 and CDR2 sequences are SEHNR and FQNEAQ (reference sequence). Here the CDR3 DNA reads TGTGCCAGCAGCTTGCCGGGACTAGCGGGAGTCAATGAGCAGTTCTTC. Translating gives CASSLPGLAGVNEQFF.

V usage is TRBV27 and J usage is TRBJ2-1; 11 positions agree with TRBD2. Germline values: CDR1 MNHEY, CDR2 SMNVEV (reference sequence). V was pared by 6 bases and J by 0 bases, with 13 bases of the junction left unmatched. This CDR3 is built from 19 residues. In DNA, the CDR3 is TGTGCCAGCAGCATGGTAGGGCTAGCGGGAGGCACCTCCTACAATGAGCAGTTCTTC. This gives the protein CASSMVGLAGGTSYNEQFF.

V gene TRBV5-1 combines with J gene TRBJ1-2, with D tentatively TRBD1 (6 bases). The V and J ends lost 3 bases and 5 bases respectively, with 17 bases between them. Germline V gene sequence: CDR1 SGHRS, CDR2 YFSETQ. The CDR3 loop spans 15 amino acids. Here the CDR3 reads CASSSGTTVLYGYTF. The CDR3 coding sequence is TGCGCCAGCAGCTCTGGGACAACCGTTTTGTATGGCTACACCTTC.

The V gene is TRBV7-2, the J gene TRBJ2-7; 11 bases agree with TRBD2. V dropped 1 base and J dropped 3; count of bases not matched to a gene: 2. Germline V gives CDR1 SGHTA, CDR2 FQGNSA. CDR3 size: 15 residues. CDR3 nucleotides: TGTGCCAGCAGCTTAGTAGGACTAGCGGGCTACGAGCAGTACTTC. Translation: CASSLVGLAGYEQYF. The full variable domain, completed using reference TRBV7-2 and TRBJ2-7, is GAGVSQSPSNKVTEKGKDVELRCDPISGHTALYWYRQSLGQGLEFLIYFQGNSAPDKSGLPSDRFSAERTGGSVSTLTIQRTQQEDSAVYLCASSLVGLAGYEQYFGPGTRLTVT.

This clone was seen a single time. The chain carries TRBV15 and TRBJ2-7; 7 nucleotides agree with TRBD1. The germline V gene has CDR1 LNHNV and CDR2 YYDKDF (reference sequence). This CDR3 has 12 amino acids. J gave up 5 bases and V 8 bases, and 6 bases lay outside the gene matches. The CDR3 DNA reads TGTGCCACCGGCTACAGGGGTGACGAGCAGTACTTC. Translation: CATGYRGDEQYF.

This chain connects TRBV5-1 to TRBJ2-3; 11 bases are shared with TRBD2. CDR3 length: 17 residues. CDR1 and CDR2 from the germline V gene are SGHRS and YFSETQ. V trimming: 2 bases; J trimming: 2 bases; junction bases outside the gene matches: 7. This CDR3 reads CASSFPGTSGDTDTQYF. DNA for the CDR3: TGCGCCAGCAGCTTCCCCGGGACTAGCGGAGACACAGATACGCAGTATTTT.

The chain is built from TRBV2 and TRBJ2-3; TRBD2 matches at 11 bases. The CDR3 is made up of 14 amino acids. The germline gives CDR1 SNHLY, CDR2 FYNNEI. With 5 bases clipped from V and 3 bases from J, the junction kept 1 base outside the gene matches. The CDR3, as DNA: TGTGCCAGCAGTCGGACTAGCGGGACAGATACGCAGTATTTT. Its translation: CASSRTSGTDTQYF. The complete variable domain, with remaining parts taken from reference TRBV2 and TRBJ2-3, reads EPEVTQTPSHQVTQMGQEVILRCVPISNHLYFYWYRQILGQKVEFLVSFYNNEISEKSEIFDDQFSVERPDGSNFTLKIRSTKLEDSAMYFCASSRTSGTDTQYFGPGTRLTVL.

The genes are TRBV2 and TRBJ1-3; D is ambiguous. Germline CDR1 is SNHLY and CDR2 is FYNNEI. The V gene lost 7 bases and the J gene lost 0 bases, with 4 bases spanning the gap. The CDR3 is made up of 12 amino acids. The CDR3 loop is CASTSSGNTIYF. As DNA, the CDR3 is TGTGCCAGCACCAGCTCTGGAAACACCATATATTTT.

This clone was recorded a few times. This chain connects TRBV28 to TRBJ1-1; no clear D gene. Deletions cut 1 base from V and 1 base from J, with 19 bases between. This CDR3 region has 18 residues. Per germline, CDR1 MDHEN and CDR2 SYDVKM. This chain's CDR3 is CASSLSLPTDIRNTEAFF. The CDR3 DNA sequence: TGTGCCAGCAGTTTATCACTCCCCACAGATATTAGGAACACTGAAGCTTTCTTT.

The rearrangement links TRBV10-3 to TRBJ2-2; D is possibly TRBD1 (5 bases). Germline CDR1 reads ENHRY; CDR2 reads SYGVKD. There are 13 residues in the CDR3. Between the trimmed V and J ends, which lost 8 bases and 0 bases, there was a span of 7 bases. CDR3 in amino acids: CAIGAANTGELFF. The CDR3 bases are TGTGCCATCGGGGCAGCGAACACCGGGGAGCTGTTTTTT.

This clone was seen a single time. The CDR3 DNA sequence: TGCGCCAGCAGCCCGGGATTAGCCAGCACAGATACGCAGTATTTT. This encodes CASSPGLASTDTQYF. The rearrangement links TRBV4-1 to TRBJ2-3; possible D gene TRBD2, 5 bases. Germline-derived CDR1 and CDR2 are MGHRA and YSYEKL. This CDR3 is 15 amino acids long. V shed 4 bases and J shed 0 bases, with 11 bases lying between them.

The gene calls are TRBV28 and TRBJ1-2, with TRBD1 as a possible D gene (6 bases). Germline loops: CDR1 MDHEN, CDR2 SYDVKM. V was clipped by 4 bases and J by 4 bases, with 19 bases between them. The CDR3 contains 16 residues. The chain's CDR3 is CASSSPPLQGFYGYTF. For the CDR3, the DNA is TGTGCCAGCAGTTCGCCCCCCCTACAGGGTTTCTATGGCTACACCTTC.

The chain combines TRBV2 with TRBJ1-2; D ambiguous. The germline CDR1 and CDR2 sequences are SNHLY and FYNNEI. The CDR3 runs to 13 residues. V was trimmed by 7 bases and J by 4 bases, leaving 13 bases between them. CDR3 nucleotides: TGTGCCAGCACAGGAGGACCCAGCTATGGCTACACCTTC. This gives the protein CASTGGPSYGYTF.

The J gene is TRBJ1-1, the V gene TRBV9; no firm D call. Germline V gives CDR1 SGDLS, CDR2 YYNGEE. The CDR3 extends over 13 amino acids. The ends were cut back, 0 bases at V and 5 bases at J, with 8 bases in the middle. CDR3 sequence: CASSVGAGTEAFF. DNA for the CDR3: TGTGCCAGCAGCGTAGGGGCGGGGACTGAAGCTTTCTTT.